The rows below give T cell receptor beta chains drawn from one sample of a study of shared clonotypes between healthy human individuals. Some clones are missing from TCRdb's copy, which holds only in-frame ones; the method was immunoSEQ multiplex PCR. Among about 670,000 clones, about two thirds were seen once, and the ten largest hold around 1.8%. Specimen: memory CD4+ T cells sorted from blood. These receptors came from a woman in her twenties or thirties in good health. Both conserved end residues are trimmed from each CDR3.

j_gene,v_gene,CDR3aa
TRBJ2-5,TRBV7-8,ASSRPWGGETQY
TRBJ2-3,TRBV19,ASSPSVSTDTQY
TRBJ1-4,TRBV19,ASSMRRAGTNEKLF
TRBJ2-2,TRBV5-6,ASSLGSSGWNTGELF
TRBJ1-1,TRBV29-1,SVGAGGNAEAF
TRBJ1-4,TRBV10-2,ASRGVGGNEKLF
TRBJ2-3,TRBV25-1,ASSEWTPGGVEDTQY
TRBJ1-1,TRBV28,ASSLQGLYTEAF
TRBJ2-7,TRBV6-5,ASRSGQGYEQY
TRBJ1-5,TRBV19,ASSIGGQGNQPQH
TRBJ2-2,TRBV7-8,ASSPRGLAANTGELF
TRBJ2-3,TRBV18,ASSPGQGGTDTQY
TRBJ2-3,TRBV7-6,ASSPASTDTQY
TRBJ2-1,TRBV2,ASSTFSGSNEQF
TRBJ1-2,TRBV28,ASSLPRGINYGYT
TRBJ2-1,TRBV5-8,ASNPRVGLARNEQF
TRBJ2-7,TRBV28,ASRELGQGSYEQY
TRBJ2-7,TRBV5-6,ASSKDRGHEQY
TRBJ2-1,TRBV6-4,ATSREGSSF
TRBJ2-2,TRBV5-1,ASSLDDRYTGELF
TRBJ2-3,TRBV29-1,SVRRTEGDTQY
TRBJ1-6,TRBV4-2,ASSQDSGKFYNSPLH
TRBJ2-7,TRBV4-2,ASRSNRDSYEQY
TRBJ2-5,TRBV9,ASSSGTSGRPTETQY
TRBJ2-4,TRBV19,ASGTGTGKAKNIQY
TRBJ1-1,TRBV10-3,AISDPGGVTEAF
TRBJ1-4,TRBV2,ASRTGANEKLF
TRBJ2-7,TRBV6-5,ASSSTLAGTSEQY
TRBJ2-7,TRBV28,ATWSASGEQY
TRBJ1-5,TRBV28,ASSFKGLVQPQH
TRBJ1-3,TRBV18,ASSPRGSSGNTIY
TRBJ1-1,TRBV11-2,ASNRQGITEAF
TRBJ1-5,TRBV11-2,ASSYDRGLNQPQH
TRBJ2-2,TRBV7-7,ASSPRTGNTGELF
TRBJ2-5,TRBV28,ASSTGNQETQY